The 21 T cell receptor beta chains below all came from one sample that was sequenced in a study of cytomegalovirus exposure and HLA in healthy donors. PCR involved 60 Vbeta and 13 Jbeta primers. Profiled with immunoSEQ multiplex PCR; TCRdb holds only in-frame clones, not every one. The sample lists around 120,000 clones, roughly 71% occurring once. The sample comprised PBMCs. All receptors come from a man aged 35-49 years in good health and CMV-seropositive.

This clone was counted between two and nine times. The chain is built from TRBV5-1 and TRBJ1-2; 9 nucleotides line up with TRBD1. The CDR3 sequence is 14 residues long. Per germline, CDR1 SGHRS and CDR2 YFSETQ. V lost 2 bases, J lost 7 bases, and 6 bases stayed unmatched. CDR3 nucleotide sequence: TGCGCCAGCAGCTTCTCCGGGACAGGGAGTGGCTACACCTTC. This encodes CASSFSGTGSGYTF.

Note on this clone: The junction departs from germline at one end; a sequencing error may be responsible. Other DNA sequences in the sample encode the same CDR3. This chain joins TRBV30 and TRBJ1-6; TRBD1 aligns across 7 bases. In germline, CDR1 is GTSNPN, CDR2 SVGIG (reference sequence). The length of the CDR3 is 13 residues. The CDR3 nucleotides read TGTGCCAGCTACAGGGGTAATAATTCCCCCCTCCACTTT. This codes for CASYRGNNSPLHF.

This CDR3 is CASTETTGINQPQHF. DNA for the CDR3: TGTGCCAGTACAGAAACTACAGGGATCAATCAGCCCCAGCATTTT. This chain uses TRBV19 with TRBJ1-5, with D possibly matching TRBD1 (6 bases). Deletions cut 7 bases from V and 3 bases from J, with 16 bases between. The CDR3 length is 15 residues. Germline V CDR1 and CDR2: LNHDA, SQIVND (reference sequence).

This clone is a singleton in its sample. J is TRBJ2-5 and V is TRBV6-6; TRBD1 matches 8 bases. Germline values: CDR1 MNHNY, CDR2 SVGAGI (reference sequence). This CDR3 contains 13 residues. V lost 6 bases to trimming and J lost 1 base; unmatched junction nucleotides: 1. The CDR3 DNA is TGTGCCAGCAGAGGGACAGGCCAAGAGACCCAGTACTTC. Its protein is CASRGTGQETQYF.

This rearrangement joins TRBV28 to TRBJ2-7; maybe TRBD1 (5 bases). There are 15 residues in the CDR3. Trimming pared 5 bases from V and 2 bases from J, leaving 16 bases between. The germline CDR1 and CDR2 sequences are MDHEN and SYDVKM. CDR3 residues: CASSPRTRLAYEQYF. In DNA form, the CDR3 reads TGTGCCAGCAGTCCGAGGACACGTTTAGCCTACGAGCAGTACTTC.

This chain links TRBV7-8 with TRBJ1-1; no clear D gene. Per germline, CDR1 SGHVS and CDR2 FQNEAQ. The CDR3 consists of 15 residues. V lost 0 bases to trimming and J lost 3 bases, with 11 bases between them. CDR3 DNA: TGTGCCAGCAGCTTAGCGCCAGGCGGGGACACTGAAGCTTTCTTT. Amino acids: CASSLAPGGDTEAFF.

The chain's CDR3 is CASSDTLAEEYNEQFF. CDR3 DNA sequence: TGTGCCAGCAGCGATACCCTAGCGGAAGAATACAATGAGCAGTTCTTC. The chain has TRBV9 and TRBJ2-1; TRBD2 agrees at 7 bases. CDR1 is SGDLS, CDR2 YYNGEE, per germline. The CDR3 has 16 amino acids. J gave up 4 bases and V 3 bases, and 10 bases lay outside the gene matches.

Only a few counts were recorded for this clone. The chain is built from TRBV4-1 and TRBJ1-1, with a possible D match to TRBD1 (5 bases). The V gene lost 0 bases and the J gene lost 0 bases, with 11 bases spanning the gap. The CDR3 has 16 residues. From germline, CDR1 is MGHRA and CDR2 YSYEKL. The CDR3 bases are TGCGCCAGCAGCCAAGAGCACAGGCGAATGAACACTGAAGCTTTCTTT. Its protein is CASSQEHRRMNTEAFF.

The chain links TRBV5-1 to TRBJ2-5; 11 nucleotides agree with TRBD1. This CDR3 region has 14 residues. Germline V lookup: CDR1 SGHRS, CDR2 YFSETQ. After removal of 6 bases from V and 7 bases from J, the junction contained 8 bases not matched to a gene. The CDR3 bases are TGCGCCAGCAACCAGGGACAGGGGGAAGGGACCCAGTACTTC. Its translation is CASNQGQGEGTQYF.

The CDR3 DNA reads TGTGCCAGCAGTTCGGGACAAGGAGCTTTAGAGCAGTACTTC. It yields the protein CASSSGQGALEQYF. The chain joins TRBV6-6 to TRBJ2-7; a possible D gene is TRBD1 (6 bases). V lost 4 bases, J lost 7 bases, and 17 bases lay in between. Germline V gene lookup returns CDR1 MNHNY and CDR2 SVGAGI (reference sequence). The CDR3 length is 14 residues.

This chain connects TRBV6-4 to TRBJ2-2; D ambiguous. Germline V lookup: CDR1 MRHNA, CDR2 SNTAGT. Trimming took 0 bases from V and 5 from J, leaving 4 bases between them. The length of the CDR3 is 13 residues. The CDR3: CASSDSTTGELFF. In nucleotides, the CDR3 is TGTGCCAGCAGTGACTCGACTACCGGGGAGCTGTTTTTT.

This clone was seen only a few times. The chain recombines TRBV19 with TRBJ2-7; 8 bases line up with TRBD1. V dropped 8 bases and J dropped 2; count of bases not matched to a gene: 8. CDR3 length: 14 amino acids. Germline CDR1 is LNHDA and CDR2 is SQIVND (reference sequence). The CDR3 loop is CASRSDRGPYEQYF. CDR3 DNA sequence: TGTGCCAGTCGGTCCGACAGGGGACCCTACGAGCAGTACTTC.

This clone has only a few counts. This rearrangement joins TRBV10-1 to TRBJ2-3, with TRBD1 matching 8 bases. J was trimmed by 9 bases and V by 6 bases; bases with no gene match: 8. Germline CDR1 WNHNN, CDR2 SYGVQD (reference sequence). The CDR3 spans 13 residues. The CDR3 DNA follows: TGCGCCAGCAGCGACAGGGGAGTAGGGACGCAGTATTTT. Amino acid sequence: CASSDRGVGTQYF.

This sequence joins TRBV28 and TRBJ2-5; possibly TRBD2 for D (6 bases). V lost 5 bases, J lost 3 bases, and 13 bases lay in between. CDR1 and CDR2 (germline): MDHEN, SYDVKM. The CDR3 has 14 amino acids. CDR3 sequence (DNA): TGTGCCAGCAGTCTCCATCGACTAGAAGAGACCCAGTACTTC. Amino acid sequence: CASSLHRLEETQYF.

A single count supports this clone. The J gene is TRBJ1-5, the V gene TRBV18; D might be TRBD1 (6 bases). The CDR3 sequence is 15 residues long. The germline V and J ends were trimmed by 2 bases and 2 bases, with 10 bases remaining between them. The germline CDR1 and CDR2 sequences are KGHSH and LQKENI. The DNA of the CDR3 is TGTGCCAGCTCACCAGGACGGACAGGCAATCAGCCCCAGCATTTT. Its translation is CASSPGRTGNQPQHF.

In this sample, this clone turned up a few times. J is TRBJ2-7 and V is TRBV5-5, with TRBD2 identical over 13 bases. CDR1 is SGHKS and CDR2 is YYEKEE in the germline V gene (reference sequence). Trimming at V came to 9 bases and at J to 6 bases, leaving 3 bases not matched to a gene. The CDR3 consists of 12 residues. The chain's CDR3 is CATGLAGVEQYF. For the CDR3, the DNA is TGTGCCACCGGACTAGCGGGAGTCGAGCAGTACTTC.

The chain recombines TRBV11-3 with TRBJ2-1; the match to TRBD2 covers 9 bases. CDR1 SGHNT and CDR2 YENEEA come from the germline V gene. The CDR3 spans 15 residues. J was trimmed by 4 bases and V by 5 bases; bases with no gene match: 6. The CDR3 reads CASSPRGREYNEQFF. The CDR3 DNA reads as TGTGCCAGCAGCCCCCGCGGGAGGGAGTACAATGAGCAGTTCTTC.

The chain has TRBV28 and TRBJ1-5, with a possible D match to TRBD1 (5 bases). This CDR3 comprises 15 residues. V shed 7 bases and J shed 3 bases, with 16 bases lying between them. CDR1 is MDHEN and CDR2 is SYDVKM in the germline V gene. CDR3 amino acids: CASTLFTQANQPQHF. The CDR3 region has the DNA TGTGCCAGCACCCTCTTTACACAGGCCAATCAGCCCCAGCATTTT.

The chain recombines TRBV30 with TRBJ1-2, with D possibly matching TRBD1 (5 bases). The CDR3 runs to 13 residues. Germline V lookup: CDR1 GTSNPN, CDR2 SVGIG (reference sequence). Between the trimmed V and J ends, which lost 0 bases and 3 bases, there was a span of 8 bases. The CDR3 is CAWSVRGDYGYTF. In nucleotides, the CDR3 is TGTGCCTGGAGTGTAAGGGGCGACTATGGCTACACCTTC.

The CDR3 is CASSDRQSNEKLFF. As DNA, the CDR3 is TGTGCCAGCAGTGACAGACAGAGTAATGAAAAACTGTTTTTT. The V gene is TRBV2, the J gene TRBJ1-4; possible D gene TRBD1, 5 bases. Germline V gene sequence: CDR1 SNHLY, CDR2 FYNNEI. Trimming left V 3 bases short and J 4 bases short, with 9 bases between. This CDR3 has 14 amino acids.

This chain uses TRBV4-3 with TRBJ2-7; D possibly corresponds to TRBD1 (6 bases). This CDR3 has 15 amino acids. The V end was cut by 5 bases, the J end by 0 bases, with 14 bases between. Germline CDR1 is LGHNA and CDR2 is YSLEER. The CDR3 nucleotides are TGCGCCAGCAGCTTAGGGACGGACAGCTCCTACGAGCAGTACTTC. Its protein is CASSLGTDSSYEQYF.